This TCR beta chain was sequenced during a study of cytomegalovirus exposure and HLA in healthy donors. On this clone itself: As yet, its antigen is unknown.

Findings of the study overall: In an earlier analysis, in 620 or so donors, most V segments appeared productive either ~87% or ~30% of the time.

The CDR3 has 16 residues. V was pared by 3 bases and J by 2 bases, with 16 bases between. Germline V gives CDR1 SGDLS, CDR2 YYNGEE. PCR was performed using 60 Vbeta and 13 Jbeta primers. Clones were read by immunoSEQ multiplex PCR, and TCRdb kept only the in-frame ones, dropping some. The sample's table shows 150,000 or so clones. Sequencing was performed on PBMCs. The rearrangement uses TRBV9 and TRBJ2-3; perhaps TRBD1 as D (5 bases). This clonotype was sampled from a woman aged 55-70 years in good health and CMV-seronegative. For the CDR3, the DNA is TGTGCCAGCAGCGCACAGGAGCCACAGAACACAGATACGCAGTATTTT. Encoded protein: CASSAQEPQNTDTQYF.